The 15 T cell receptor beta chains below were found in one sample sequenced in a study of blood T cell repertoires in COVID-19. TCRdb keeps only in-frame clones here, not all; method: immunoSEQ multiplex PCR. The repertoire holds tens of thousands of clones, with 85% as singletons. Source material: peripheral blood. These receptors all come from a human donor in a cohort sampled during active COVID-19.

This clone was observed a single time. This chain links TRBV6-5 with TRBJ1-3, with 8 bases that match TRBD1. The CDR3 length is 14 residues. V was pared by 6 bases and J by 9 bases, with 10 bases of the junction left unmatched. Germline loops: CDR1 MNHEY, CDR2 SVGAGI. The CDR3 region is CASSEDRVRVTIYF. CDR3 bases: TGTGCCAGCAGCGAGGACAGGGTTCGGGTCACCATATATTTT.

The genes are TRBV5-1 and TRBJ2-7; the match to TRBD2 covers 10 bases. Unmatched junction bases numbered 9, after V lost 0 bases and J lost 9 bases. CDR1 is SGHRS, CDR2 YFSETQ, per germline. The CDR3 length is 15 residues. CDR3 DNA: TGCGCCAGCAGCTTGGTGGCTAGCGGGAGCATTGGGCAGTACTTC. Translating gives CASSLVASGSIGQYF.

The V call is TRBV3-1 (or the pseudogene TRBV3-2), the J call TRBJ1-1, with D perhaps matching TRBD1 (5 bases). Germline V gene data show CDR1 as LGHDT and CDR2 as YNNKEL (reference sequence). The CDR3 runs to 16 residues. V lost 0 bases and J 4 bases, leaving 15 bases between the germline ends. The CDR3 loop reads CASSQEGVGGSTEAFF. CDR3 DNA sequence: TGTGCCAGCAGCCAAGAAGGGGTCGGGGGTAGCACTGAAGCTTTCTTT.

The rearrangement uses TRBV27 and TRBJ2-5, with 8 bases lining up with TRBD2. Germline V gene sequence: CDR1 MNHEY, CDR2 SMNVEV (reference sequence). CDR3 length: 15 amino acids. V was pared by 5 bases and J by 5 bases, with 10 bases of the junction left unmatched. This CDR3 is CASSVSAGGGETQYF. The CDR3 coding sequence is TGTGCCAGCAGTGTCTCTGCGGGAGGTGGTGAGACCCAGTACTTC.

The chain carries TRBV28 and TRBJ2-7, with 7 bases that match TRBD1. Germline V lookup: CDR1 MDHEN, CDR2 SYDVKM. The CDR3 runs to 17 residues. V lost 6 bases to trimming and J lost 4 bases; unmatched junction nucleotides: 18. CDR3 in amino acids: CASRLKGAFTGHYEQYF. In DNA, the CDR3 is TGTGCCAGCAGGCTGAAGGGGGCCTTTACGGGGCATTACGAGCAGTACTTC.

The rearrangement links TRBV19 to TRBJ1-5; 9 nucleotides align to TRBD1. V was pared by 3 bases and J by 6 bases, with 6 bases of the junction left unmatched. Per germline, CDR1 LNHDA and CDR2 SQIVND (reference sequence). The CDR3 covers 15 residues. The CDR3 sequence is CASSISRTGAQPQHF. CDR3 sequence (DNA): TGTGCCAGTAGTATCTCGAGGACAGGGGCTCAGCCCCAGCATTTT.

This chain connects TRBV19 to TRBJ2-6, with D unclear. V gave up 0 bases and J gave up 0 bases, with 6 bases separating them. CDR1 LNHDA and CDR2 SQIVND come from the germline V gene (reference sequence). This CDR3 is built from 16 residues. CDR3 DNA sequence: TGTGCCAGTAGTATAGACAGAAGCTCTGGGGCCAACGTCCTGACTTTC. Translating it yields CASSIDRSSGANVLTF.

The V gene is TRBV6-1, the J gene TRBJ2-7, with 7 bases fitting TRBD2. Germline V gives CDR1 MNHNS, CDR2 SASEGT. The CDR3 is made up of 14 amino acids. With V trimmed by 2 bases and J by 6 bases, 7 bases remained unmatched. The CDR3 nucleotides are TGTGCCAGCAGTGAAAAACCCGGGGGGTTCGAGCAGTACTTC. Protein product: CASSEKPGGFEQYF.

The rearrangement links TRBV6-5 to TRBJ1-3; the D is unclear. Germline V gene lookup returns CDR1 MNHEY and CDR2 SVGAGI. The V end lost 5 bases, the J end lost 0 bases, and 11 bases lay between the germline ends. This CDR3 spans 15 amino acids. The chain's CDR3 is CASSPPPGSGNTIYF. The CDR3, as DNA: TGTGCCAGCAGTCCCCCCCCGGGCTCTGGAAACACCATATATTTT.

This clone came up once. This chain links TRBV4-1 with TRBJ2-2, with D tentatively TRBD1 (6 bases). V lost 0 bases to trimming and J lost 6 bases, with 11 bases between them. This CDR3 contains 15 residues. Looked up from germline, CDR1 is MGHRA and CDR2 is YSYEKL. The CDR3, as DNA: TGCGCCAGCAGCCAAGACGGGACAATCTCCGGGGAGCTGTTTTTT. Encoded protein: CASSQDGTISGELFF.

CDR3 amino acids: CASSSTPGQGYYGYTF. In DNA form, the CDR3 reads TGTGCCAGCAGCTCCACCCCCGGCCAGGGATACTATGGCTACACCTTC. The V gene is TRBV11-3, the J gene TRBJ1-2; D perhaps matches TRBD1 (5 bases). The ends were cut back, 4 bases at V and 3 bases at J, with 18 bases in the middle. The germline V gene encodes CDR1 SGHNT and CDR2 YENEEA. This CDR3 comprises 16 residues. The full variable domain, completed using reference TRBV11-3 and TRBJ1-2, is EAGVVQSPRYKIIEKKQPVAFWCNPISGHNTLYWYLQNLGQGPELLIRYENEEAVDDSQLPKDRFSAERLKGVDSTLKIQPAELGDSAVYLCASSSTPGQGYYGYTFGSGTRLTVV.

The chain uses TRBV6-5 and TRBJ1-2, with 10 bases aligning to TRBD1. This CDR3 has 14 amino acids. V lost 6 bases and J lost 4; bases outside the gene matches: 5. Germline V gives CDR1 MNHEY, CDR2 SVGAGI. CDR3 sequence: CASRDRGRLYGYTF. The CDR3 coding sequence is TGTGCCAGCAGAGACAGGGGGCGCCTCTATGGCTACACCTTC.

This clone turned up a few times. The chain combines TRBV3-1 (or the pseudogene TRBV3-2) with TRBJ2-2, with 9 positions matching TRBD2. This CDR3 is built from 16 residues. The germline CDR1 and CDR2 sequences are LGHDT and YNNKEL (reference sequence). The V and J ends lost 2 bases and 2 bases, in that order; junction bases with no gene match: 3. The chain's CDR3 is CASSQPGLANTGELFF. The CDR3 DNA reads TGTGCCAGCAGCCAACCGGGACTAGCTAACACCGGGGAGCTGTTTTTT.

This rearrangement joins TRBV3-1 (or the pseudogene TRBV3-2) to TRBJ2-5; 7 nucleotides line up with TRBD2. The junction had 10 bases not matched to a gene; V was cut back by 1 base and J by 5 bases. Germline V gene data show CDR1 as LGHDT and CDR2 as YNNKEL (reference sequence). This CDR3 is 16 amino acids long. CDR3 sequence (DNA): TGTGCCAGCAGCCAAGTATCAGGGAGGGCCTGGGAGACCCAGTACTTC. Translated, it gives CASSQVSGRAWETQYF.

The gene calls are TRBV21-1 and TRBJ1-4; TRBD1, the table's D call, lacks a check against the DNA. TRBV21-1 is described as a pseudogene. The CDR3 has 16 amino acids. The CDR3 spells CASSTLGQGYNEKLFF. The CDR3 DNA reads as TGTGCCAGCAGCACATTAGGACAGGGGTATAATGAAAAACTGTTTTTT.